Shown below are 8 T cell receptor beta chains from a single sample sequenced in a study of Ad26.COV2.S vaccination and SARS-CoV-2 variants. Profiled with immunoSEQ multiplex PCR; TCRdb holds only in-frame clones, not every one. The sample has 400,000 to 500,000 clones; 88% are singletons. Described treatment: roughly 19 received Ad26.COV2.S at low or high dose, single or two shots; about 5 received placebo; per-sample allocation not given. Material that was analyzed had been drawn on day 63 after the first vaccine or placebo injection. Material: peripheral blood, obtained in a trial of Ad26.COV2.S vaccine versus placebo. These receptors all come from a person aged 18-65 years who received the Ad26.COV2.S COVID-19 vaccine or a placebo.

The CDR3 loop is CASSQGPLSTDTQYF. The CDR3 DNA reads as TGTGCCAGCAGCCAAGGCCCCCTGAGCACAGATACGCAGTATTTT. This chain joins TRBV3-1 (or the pseudogene TRBV3-2) and TRBJ2-3; the D is unclear. Germline CDR1 and CDR2: LGHDT and YNNKEL (reference sequence). The CDR3 sequence is 15 residues long. V shed 1 base and J shed 0 bases, with 8 bases lying between them.

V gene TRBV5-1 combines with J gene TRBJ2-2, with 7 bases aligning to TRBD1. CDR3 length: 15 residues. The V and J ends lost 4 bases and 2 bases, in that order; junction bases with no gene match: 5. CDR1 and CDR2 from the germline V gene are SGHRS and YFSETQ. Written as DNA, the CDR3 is TGCGCCAGCAGCCCAAGACAGGGAAACACCGGGGAGCTGTTTTTT. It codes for CASSPRQGNTGELFF. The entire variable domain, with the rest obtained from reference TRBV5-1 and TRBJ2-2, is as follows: KAGVTQTPRYLIKTRGQQVTLSCSPISGHRSVSWYQQTPGQGLQFLFEYFSETQRNKGNFPGRFSGRQFSNSRSEMNVSTLELGDSALYLCASSPRQGNTGELFFGEGSRLTVL.

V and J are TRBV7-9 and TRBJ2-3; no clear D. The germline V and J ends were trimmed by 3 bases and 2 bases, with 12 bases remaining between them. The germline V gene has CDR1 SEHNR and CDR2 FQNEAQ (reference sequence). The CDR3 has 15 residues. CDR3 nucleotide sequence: TGTGCCAGCAGCTTTACGGGCAGTTTCACAGATACGCAGTATTTT. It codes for CASSFTGSFTDTQYF.

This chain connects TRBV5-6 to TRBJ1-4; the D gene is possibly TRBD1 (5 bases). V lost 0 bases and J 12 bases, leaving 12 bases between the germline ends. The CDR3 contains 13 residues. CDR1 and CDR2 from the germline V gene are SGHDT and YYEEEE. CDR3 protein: CASSLVGLGELFF. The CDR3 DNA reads TGTGCCAGCAGCTTGGTAGGTTTGGGGGAACTGTTTTTT.

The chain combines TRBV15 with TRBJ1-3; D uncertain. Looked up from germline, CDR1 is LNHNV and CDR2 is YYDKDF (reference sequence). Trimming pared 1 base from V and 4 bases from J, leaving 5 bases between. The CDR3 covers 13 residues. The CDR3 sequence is CATSRVLGNTIYF. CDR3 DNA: TGTGCCACCAGCAGAGTTTTAGGAAACACCATATATTTT.

CDR3 amino acids: CASSRGAQGNTIYF. The CDR3 nucleotides read TGTGCCAGTAGCCGAGGGGCGCAAGGAAACACCATATATTTT. The chain joins TRBV19 to TRBJ1-3, with D perhaps TRBD1 (5 bases). The germline V and J ends were trimmed by 6 bases and 4 bases, with 13 bases remaining between them. The CDR3 is 14 residues long. Germline CDR1 and CDR2: LNHDA and SQIVND (reference sequence). Based on the CDR3 plus reference TRBV19 and TRBJ1-3, the full variable domain is DGGITQSPKYLFRKEGQNVTLSCEQNLNHDAMYWYRQDPGQGLRLIYYSQIVNDFQKGDIAEGYSVSREKKESFPLTVTSAQKNPTAFYLCASSRGAQGNTIYFGEGSWLTVV.

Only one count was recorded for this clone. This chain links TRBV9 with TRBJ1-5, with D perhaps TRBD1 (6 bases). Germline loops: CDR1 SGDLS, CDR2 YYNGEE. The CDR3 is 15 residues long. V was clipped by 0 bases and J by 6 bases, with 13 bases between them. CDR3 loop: CASSVGAGAVQPQHF. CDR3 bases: TGTGCCAGCAGCGTAGGTGCAGGGGCGGTTCAGCCCCAGCATTTT.

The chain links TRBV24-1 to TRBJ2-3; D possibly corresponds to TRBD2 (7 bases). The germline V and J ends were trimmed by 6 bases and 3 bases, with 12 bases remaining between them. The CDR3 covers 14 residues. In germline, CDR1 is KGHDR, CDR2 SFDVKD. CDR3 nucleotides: TGTGCCACCAGTCGCAGGGGAGGGACAGATACGCAGTATTTT. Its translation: CATSRRGGTDTQYF.